This T cell receptor (beta chain) derives from a study of T cell repertoires in cytomegalovirus infection. Whole-study context: The public TCR beta signatures pointed to both CMV infection and matching HLA type. Findings of the study overall: The study found HLA-C-restricted CMV-specific TCR beta clonotypes dominating the ex vivo response. Totalled public TCR beta family frequency picked out people who carried CMV plus the relevant HLA.

Germline CDR1 and CDR2: SQVTM and ANQGSEA. Trimming took off 4 bases at V and 5 bases at J, with 11 bases between the two ends. CDR3 size: 12 residues. TCRdb passed the reads through MiXCR, listing each CDR3 protein once. The sample includes approximately 500,000 distinct CDR3 sequences, approximately 15% seen only once; the top ten take more than 20%. With regard to this clonotype: No antigen is known for it.

The chain employs TRBV29-1 and TRBJ2-5; a possible D gene is TRBD1 (5 bases). Sample: CD8+ T cells from PBMCs. The receptor was derived from a human donor in good health (CMV status not recorded). Some clones in this sample may be carry-over from other donors' samples. The CDR3 coding sequence is TGCAGCGTTGCGGCCAGGGCCGAGACCCAGTACTTC. Its protein product is CSVAARAETQYF.